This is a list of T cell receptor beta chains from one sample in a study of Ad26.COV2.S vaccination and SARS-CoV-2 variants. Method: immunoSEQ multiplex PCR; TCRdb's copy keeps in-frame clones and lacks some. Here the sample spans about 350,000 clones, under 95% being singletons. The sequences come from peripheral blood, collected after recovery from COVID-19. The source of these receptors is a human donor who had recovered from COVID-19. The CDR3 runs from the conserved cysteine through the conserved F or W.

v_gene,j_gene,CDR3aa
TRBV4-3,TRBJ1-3,CASSQDFTAGNTIYF
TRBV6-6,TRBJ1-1,CASGRGETEAFF
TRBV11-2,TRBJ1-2,CASSNRDRADGYTF
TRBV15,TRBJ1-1,CATSRVGTGGTEAFF
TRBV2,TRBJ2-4,CASSLAKNIQYF
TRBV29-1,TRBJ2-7,CSVGWGVNEQYF
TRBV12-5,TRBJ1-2,CASDTGQFGYGYTF
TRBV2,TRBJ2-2,CAGNPAGAAGELFF
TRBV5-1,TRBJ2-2,CASSWRFPEVENTGELFF
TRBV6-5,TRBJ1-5,CASRRTGVSNQPQHF
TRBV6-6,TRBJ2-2,CASSRSRTGGYTGELFF
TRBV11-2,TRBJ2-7,CASTVGPGQGYEQYF
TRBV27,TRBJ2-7,CASSPTRTAGSYEQYF
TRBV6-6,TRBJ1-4,CASSYLDKDEKLFF
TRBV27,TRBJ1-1,CASSLLGPNTEAFF
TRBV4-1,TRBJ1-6,CASSQDSSPLHF
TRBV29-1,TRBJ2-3,CSTNGGGPSTDTQYF
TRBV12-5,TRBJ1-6,CASVLRTGLIHNSPLHF
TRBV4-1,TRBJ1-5,CASSQDWLSQPQHF
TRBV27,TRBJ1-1,CASSLSGRANTEAFF
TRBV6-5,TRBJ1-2,CASSYTGSYGYTF
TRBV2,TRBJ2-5,CASSPDYIRKETQYF
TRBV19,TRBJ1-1,CASEWATEAFF
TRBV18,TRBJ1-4,CASSLAPGGSEKLFF
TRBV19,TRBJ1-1,CASSILVGYTEAFF
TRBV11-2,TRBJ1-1,CASSPLPGQGLMNTEAFF
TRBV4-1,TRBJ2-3,CASSQADRGSTDTQYF
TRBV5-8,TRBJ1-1,CASTPGNADTEAFF
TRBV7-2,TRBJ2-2,CASSLWGIANTGELFF
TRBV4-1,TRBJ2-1,CASSHGLAGGSSYNEQFF
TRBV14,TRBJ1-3,CASSLLENTIYF
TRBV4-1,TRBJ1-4,CASSQEASASNEKLFF
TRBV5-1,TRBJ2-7,CASSLDKSYEQYF
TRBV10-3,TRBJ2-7,CAISPGRPGDEQYF
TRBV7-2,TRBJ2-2,CASSLGTRTPPGELFF
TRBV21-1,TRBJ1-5,CASSPPPGRYNQPQHF
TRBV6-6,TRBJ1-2,CASIQPDRGGNGYTF
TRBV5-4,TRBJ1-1,CASSLLGGKNTEAFF
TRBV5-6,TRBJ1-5,CASSGPGGRNQPQHF
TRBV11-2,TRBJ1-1,CASSLDRVEAFF
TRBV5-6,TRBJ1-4,CASGLFVGGGNEKLFF
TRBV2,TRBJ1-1,CASSPGTGMNTEAFF
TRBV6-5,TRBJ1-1,CASTLSGQAGTEAFF
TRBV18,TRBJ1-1,CASSPGKTTNTEAFF
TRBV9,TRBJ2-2,CASSASMTSGGGTGELFF
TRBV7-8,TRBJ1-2,CASSLGLGQNYGYTF
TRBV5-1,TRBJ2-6,CASSLSSRHPPGAGANVLTF
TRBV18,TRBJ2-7,CASSPGKTYEQYF
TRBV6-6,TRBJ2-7,CASSYEGWEQYF